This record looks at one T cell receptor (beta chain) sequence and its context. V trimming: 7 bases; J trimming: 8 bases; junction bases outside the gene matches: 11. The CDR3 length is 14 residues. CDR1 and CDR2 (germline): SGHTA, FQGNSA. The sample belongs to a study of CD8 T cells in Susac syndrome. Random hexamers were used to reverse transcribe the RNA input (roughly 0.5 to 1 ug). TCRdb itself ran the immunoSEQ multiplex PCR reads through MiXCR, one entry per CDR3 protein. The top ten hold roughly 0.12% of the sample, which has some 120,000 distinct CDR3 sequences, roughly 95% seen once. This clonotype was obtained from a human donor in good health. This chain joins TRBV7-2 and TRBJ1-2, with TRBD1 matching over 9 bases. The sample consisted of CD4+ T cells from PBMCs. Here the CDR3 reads CASTPPGTGRGYTF. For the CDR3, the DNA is TGTGCCAGCACTCCCCCAGGGACAGGGCGCGGCTACACCTTC. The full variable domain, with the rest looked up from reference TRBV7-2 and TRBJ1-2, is GAGVSQSPSNKVTEKGKDVELRCDPISGHTALYWYRQSLGQGLEFLIYFQGNSAPDKSGLPSDRFSAERTGGSVSTLTIQRTQQEDSAVYLCASTPPGTGRGYTFGSGTRLTVV.